One and the same sample provided the 11 T cell receptor beta chains below, sequenced in a study of cytomegalovirus exposure and HLA in healthy donors. Produced via immunoSEQ multiplex PCR; TCRdb's table is partial and in-frame only. The table shows around 60,000 clones, with 90% to 96% occurring only once. The material sequenced was PBMCs. Receptors were obtained from a young woman in good health and CMV-seronegative.

This chain links TRBV7-9 with TRBJ2-5, with D possibly matching TRBD2 (5 bases). The CDR3 has 16 amino acids. CDR1 and CDR2 (germline): SEHNR, FQNEAQ (reference sequence). Between the trimmed V and J ends, which lost 5 bases and 4 bases, there was a span of 20 bases. DNA for the CDR3: TGTGCCAGCAGCCCCCTAGGTGGGAGCGGTGGAGAGACCCAGTACTTC. It is translated as CASSPLGGSGGETQYF. The whole variable domain, filled in from reference TRBV7-9 and TRBJ2-5, reads DTGVSQNPRHKITKRGQNVTFRCDPISEHNRLYWYRQTLGQGPEFLTYFQNEAQLEKSRLLSDRFSAERPKGSFSTLEIQRTEQGDSAMYLCASSPLGGSGGETQYFGPGTRLLVL.

The CDR3 DNA is TGTGCCAGCAGCTTAGGATCGGCTAGCGCATACAATGAGCAGTTCTTC. Residues: CASSLGSASAYNEQFF. The chain has TRBV7-3 and TRBJ2-1; maybe TRBD2 (6 bases). The CDR3 has 16 amino acids. CDR1 is SGHTA, CDR2 FQGTGA, per germline. V lost 2 bases, J lost 4 bases, and 15 bases lay in between.

V and J are TRBV25-1 and TRBJ2-3; possible D gene TRBD1, 5 bases. The CDR3 has 15 residues. Trimming cost V 4 bases and J 0 bases, with 11 bases left between them. Germline loops: CDR1 MGHDK, CDR2 SYGVNS. CDR3 region: CASSAGAPSTDTQYF. CDR3 nucleotides: TGTGCCAGCAGTGCTGGGGCCCCGAGCACAGATACGCAGTATTTT. The whole variable domain, remainder taken from reference TRBV25-1 and TRBJ2-3, is EADIYQTPRYLVIGTGKKITLECSQTMGHDKMYWYQQDPGMELHLIHYSYGVNSTEKGDLSSESTVSRIRTEHFPLTLESARPSHTSQYLCASSAGAPSTDTQYFGPGTRLTVL.

This rearrangement joins TRBV5-1 to TRBJ1-2, with 11 bases fitting TRBD1. This CDR3 comprises 15 residues. Per germline, CDR1 SGHRS and CDR2 YFSETQ. V lost 0 bases to trimming and J lost 8 bases; unmatched junction nucleotides: 6. The CDR3 loop reads CASSLDWDRGSGYTF. The DNA for the CDR3 is TGCGCCAGCAGCTTGGATTGGGACAGGGGGAGCGGCTACACCTTC.

The chain employs TRBV2 and TRBJ2-1, with 9 bases fitting TRBD1. Germline V gene sequence: CDR1 SNHLY, CDR2 FYNNEI. Trimming cost V 8 bases and J 10 bases; bases outside gene matches: 15. This CDR3 contains 15 residues. CDR3 sequence: CASSPGQGALGEQFF. The CDR3 region has the DNA TGTGCCAGCTCACCGGGACAGGGTGCCCTTGGGGAGCAGTTCTTC. The whole variable domain, remainder taken from reference TRBV2 and TRBJ2-1, is EPEVTQTPSHQVTQMGQEVILRCVPISNHLYFYWYRQILGQKVEFLVSFYNNEISEKSEIFDDQFSVERPDGSNFTLKIRSTKLEDSAMYFCASSPGQGALGEQFFGPGTRLTVL.

The CDR3 is CASKKDRGPPYEQYF. Written as DNA, the CDR3 is TGTGCCAGCAAAAAAGACAGGGGGCCTCCCTACGAGCAGTACTTC. V and J are TRBV6-5 and TRBJ2-7, with 10 bases matching TRBD1. From germline, CDR1 is MNHEY and CDR2 SVGAGI. The trim removed 7 bases at V and 2 bases at J, leaving 8 bases unmatched. There are 15 residues in the CDR3.

This chain links TRBV7-9 with TRBJ2-1; 9 bases fit TRBD2. J was trimmed by 4 bases and V by 7 bases; bases with no gene match: 5. This CDR3 spans 14 amino acids. Per germline, CDR1 SEHNR and CDR2 FQNEAQ (reference sequence). CDR3 sequence (DNA): TGTGCCAGCATGGTAGCGGGAGCGTACAATGAGCAGTTCTTC. This gives the protein CASMVAGAYNEQFF.

This sequence joins TRBV6-1 and TRBJ1-2, with unresolved D. The germline CDR1 and CDR2 sequences are MNHNS and SASEGT. V was cut by 2 bases and J by 5 bases, with 6 bases left in between. The CDR3 has 12 amino acids. Written as DNA, the CDR3 is TGTGCCAGCAGTGAACGGGAGTATGGCTACACCTTC. Translation gives CASSEREYGYTF.

This rearrangement joins TRBV6-6 to TRBJ1-1, with 7 bases identical to TRBD1. Unmatched junction bases numbered 11, after V lost 6 bases and J lost 1 base. The germline CDR1 and CDR2 sequences are MNHNY and SVGAGI (reference sequence). This CDR3 contains 16 residues. The DNA for the CDR3 is TGTGCCAGCAGCCCCGGGGACAGCCGGGAGAACACTGAAGCTTTCTTT. This translates into CASSPGDSRENTEAFF.

This chain links TRBV10-1 with TRBJ2-7, with a tentative D call TRBD1 (6 bases). The V gene lost 8 bases and the J gene lost 4 bases, with 15 bases spanning the gap. The germline V gene has CDR1 WNHNN and CDR2 SYGVQD (reference sequence). The CDR3 is 13 residues long. DNA of the CDR3: TGCGCCAGCCAAGACAGGTTCCCTTACGAGCAGTACTTC. It translates to CASQDRFPYEQYF.

The chain joins TRBV28 to TRBJ1-2; perhaps TRBD1 as D (6 bases). CDR1 is MDHEN and CDR2 is SYDVKM in the germline V gene. This CDR3 is 16 amino acids long. The V and J ends lost 3 bases and 4 bases respectively, with 18 bases between them. The CDR3 loop is CASSLHQGTSGYGYTF. CDR3 DNA sequence: TGTGCCAGCAGTTTGCATCAGGGGACGTCGGGCTATGGCTACACCTTC.